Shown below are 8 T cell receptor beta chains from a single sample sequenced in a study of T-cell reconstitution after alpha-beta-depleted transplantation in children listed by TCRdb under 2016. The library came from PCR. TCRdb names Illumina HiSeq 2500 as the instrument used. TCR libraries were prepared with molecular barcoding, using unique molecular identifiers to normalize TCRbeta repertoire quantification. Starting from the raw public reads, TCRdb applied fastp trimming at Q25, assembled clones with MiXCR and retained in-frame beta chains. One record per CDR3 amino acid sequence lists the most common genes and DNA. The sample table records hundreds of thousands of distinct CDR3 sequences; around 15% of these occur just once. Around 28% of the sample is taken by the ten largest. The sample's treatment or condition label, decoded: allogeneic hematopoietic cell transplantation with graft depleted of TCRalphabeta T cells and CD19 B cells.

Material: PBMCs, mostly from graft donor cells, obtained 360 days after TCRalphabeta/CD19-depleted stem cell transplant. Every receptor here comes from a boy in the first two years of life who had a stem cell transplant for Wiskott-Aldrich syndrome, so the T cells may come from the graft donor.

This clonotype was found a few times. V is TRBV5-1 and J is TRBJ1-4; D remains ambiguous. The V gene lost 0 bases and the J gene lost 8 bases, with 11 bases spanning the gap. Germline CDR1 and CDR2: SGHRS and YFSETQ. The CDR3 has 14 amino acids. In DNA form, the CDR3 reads TGCGCCAGCAGCTTGGGAGCTGGAGACGAAAAACTGTTTTTT. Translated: CASSLGAGDEKLFF.

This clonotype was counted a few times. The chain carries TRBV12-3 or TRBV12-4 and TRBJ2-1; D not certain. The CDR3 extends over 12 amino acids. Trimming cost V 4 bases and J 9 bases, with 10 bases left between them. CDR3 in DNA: TGTGCCAGCAGTTCAACCGTAGGTGAGCAGTTCTTC. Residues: CASSSTVGEQFF.

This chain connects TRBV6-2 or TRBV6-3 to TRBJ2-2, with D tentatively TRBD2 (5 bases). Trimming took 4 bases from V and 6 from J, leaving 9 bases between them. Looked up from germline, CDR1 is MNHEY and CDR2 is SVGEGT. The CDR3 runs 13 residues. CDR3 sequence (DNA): TGTGCCAGCAGTTCGACTAAGGCCGGGGAGCTGTTTTTT. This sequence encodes CASSSTKAGELFF.

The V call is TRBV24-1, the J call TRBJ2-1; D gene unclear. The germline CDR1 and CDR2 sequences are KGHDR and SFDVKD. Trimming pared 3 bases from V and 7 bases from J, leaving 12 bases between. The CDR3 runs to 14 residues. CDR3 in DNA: TGTGCCACCAGTGATCCGATCGCCACTAATGAGCAGTTCTTC. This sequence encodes CATSDPIATNEQFF.

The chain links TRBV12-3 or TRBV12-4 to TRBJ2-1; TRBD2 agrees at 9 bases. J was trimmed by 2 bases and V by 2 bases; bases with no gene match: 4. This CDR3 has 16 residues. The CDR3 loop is CASSLKAGGPYNEQFF. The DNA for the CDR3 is TGTGCCAGCAGTTTAAAAGCGGGGGGACCCTACAATGAGCAGTTCTTC.

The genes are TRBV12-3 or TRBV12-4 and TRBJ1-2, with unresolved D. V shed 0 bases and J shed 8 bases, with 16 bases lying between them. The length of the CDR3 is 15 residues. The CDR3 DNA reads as TGTGCCAGCAGTTTAGCCCGGACGGACCTAGGGGGCTACACCTTC. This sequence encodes CASSLARTDLGGYTF.

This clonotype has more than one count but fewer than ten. This CDR3 is CSARGTTDTQYF. CDR3 DNA sequence: TGCAGTGCTAGGGGAACCACAGATACGCAGTATTTT. The rearrangement links TRBV20-1 to TRBJ2-3; D gene ambiguous. The CDR3 covers 12 residues. Germline values: CDR1 DFQATT, CDR2 SNEGSKA (reference sequence). V lost 3 bases and J 2 bases, leaving 6 bases between the germline ends.

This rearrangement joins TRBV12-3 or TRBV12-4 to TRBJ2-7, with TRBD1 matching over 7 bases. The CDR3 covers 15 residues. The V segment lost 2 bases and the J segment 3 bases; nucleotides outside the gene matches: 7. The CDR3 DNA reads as TGTGCCAGCAGTTTACGAGGCAGGGGGAACTACGAGCAGTACTTC. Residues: CASSLRGRGNYEQYF.